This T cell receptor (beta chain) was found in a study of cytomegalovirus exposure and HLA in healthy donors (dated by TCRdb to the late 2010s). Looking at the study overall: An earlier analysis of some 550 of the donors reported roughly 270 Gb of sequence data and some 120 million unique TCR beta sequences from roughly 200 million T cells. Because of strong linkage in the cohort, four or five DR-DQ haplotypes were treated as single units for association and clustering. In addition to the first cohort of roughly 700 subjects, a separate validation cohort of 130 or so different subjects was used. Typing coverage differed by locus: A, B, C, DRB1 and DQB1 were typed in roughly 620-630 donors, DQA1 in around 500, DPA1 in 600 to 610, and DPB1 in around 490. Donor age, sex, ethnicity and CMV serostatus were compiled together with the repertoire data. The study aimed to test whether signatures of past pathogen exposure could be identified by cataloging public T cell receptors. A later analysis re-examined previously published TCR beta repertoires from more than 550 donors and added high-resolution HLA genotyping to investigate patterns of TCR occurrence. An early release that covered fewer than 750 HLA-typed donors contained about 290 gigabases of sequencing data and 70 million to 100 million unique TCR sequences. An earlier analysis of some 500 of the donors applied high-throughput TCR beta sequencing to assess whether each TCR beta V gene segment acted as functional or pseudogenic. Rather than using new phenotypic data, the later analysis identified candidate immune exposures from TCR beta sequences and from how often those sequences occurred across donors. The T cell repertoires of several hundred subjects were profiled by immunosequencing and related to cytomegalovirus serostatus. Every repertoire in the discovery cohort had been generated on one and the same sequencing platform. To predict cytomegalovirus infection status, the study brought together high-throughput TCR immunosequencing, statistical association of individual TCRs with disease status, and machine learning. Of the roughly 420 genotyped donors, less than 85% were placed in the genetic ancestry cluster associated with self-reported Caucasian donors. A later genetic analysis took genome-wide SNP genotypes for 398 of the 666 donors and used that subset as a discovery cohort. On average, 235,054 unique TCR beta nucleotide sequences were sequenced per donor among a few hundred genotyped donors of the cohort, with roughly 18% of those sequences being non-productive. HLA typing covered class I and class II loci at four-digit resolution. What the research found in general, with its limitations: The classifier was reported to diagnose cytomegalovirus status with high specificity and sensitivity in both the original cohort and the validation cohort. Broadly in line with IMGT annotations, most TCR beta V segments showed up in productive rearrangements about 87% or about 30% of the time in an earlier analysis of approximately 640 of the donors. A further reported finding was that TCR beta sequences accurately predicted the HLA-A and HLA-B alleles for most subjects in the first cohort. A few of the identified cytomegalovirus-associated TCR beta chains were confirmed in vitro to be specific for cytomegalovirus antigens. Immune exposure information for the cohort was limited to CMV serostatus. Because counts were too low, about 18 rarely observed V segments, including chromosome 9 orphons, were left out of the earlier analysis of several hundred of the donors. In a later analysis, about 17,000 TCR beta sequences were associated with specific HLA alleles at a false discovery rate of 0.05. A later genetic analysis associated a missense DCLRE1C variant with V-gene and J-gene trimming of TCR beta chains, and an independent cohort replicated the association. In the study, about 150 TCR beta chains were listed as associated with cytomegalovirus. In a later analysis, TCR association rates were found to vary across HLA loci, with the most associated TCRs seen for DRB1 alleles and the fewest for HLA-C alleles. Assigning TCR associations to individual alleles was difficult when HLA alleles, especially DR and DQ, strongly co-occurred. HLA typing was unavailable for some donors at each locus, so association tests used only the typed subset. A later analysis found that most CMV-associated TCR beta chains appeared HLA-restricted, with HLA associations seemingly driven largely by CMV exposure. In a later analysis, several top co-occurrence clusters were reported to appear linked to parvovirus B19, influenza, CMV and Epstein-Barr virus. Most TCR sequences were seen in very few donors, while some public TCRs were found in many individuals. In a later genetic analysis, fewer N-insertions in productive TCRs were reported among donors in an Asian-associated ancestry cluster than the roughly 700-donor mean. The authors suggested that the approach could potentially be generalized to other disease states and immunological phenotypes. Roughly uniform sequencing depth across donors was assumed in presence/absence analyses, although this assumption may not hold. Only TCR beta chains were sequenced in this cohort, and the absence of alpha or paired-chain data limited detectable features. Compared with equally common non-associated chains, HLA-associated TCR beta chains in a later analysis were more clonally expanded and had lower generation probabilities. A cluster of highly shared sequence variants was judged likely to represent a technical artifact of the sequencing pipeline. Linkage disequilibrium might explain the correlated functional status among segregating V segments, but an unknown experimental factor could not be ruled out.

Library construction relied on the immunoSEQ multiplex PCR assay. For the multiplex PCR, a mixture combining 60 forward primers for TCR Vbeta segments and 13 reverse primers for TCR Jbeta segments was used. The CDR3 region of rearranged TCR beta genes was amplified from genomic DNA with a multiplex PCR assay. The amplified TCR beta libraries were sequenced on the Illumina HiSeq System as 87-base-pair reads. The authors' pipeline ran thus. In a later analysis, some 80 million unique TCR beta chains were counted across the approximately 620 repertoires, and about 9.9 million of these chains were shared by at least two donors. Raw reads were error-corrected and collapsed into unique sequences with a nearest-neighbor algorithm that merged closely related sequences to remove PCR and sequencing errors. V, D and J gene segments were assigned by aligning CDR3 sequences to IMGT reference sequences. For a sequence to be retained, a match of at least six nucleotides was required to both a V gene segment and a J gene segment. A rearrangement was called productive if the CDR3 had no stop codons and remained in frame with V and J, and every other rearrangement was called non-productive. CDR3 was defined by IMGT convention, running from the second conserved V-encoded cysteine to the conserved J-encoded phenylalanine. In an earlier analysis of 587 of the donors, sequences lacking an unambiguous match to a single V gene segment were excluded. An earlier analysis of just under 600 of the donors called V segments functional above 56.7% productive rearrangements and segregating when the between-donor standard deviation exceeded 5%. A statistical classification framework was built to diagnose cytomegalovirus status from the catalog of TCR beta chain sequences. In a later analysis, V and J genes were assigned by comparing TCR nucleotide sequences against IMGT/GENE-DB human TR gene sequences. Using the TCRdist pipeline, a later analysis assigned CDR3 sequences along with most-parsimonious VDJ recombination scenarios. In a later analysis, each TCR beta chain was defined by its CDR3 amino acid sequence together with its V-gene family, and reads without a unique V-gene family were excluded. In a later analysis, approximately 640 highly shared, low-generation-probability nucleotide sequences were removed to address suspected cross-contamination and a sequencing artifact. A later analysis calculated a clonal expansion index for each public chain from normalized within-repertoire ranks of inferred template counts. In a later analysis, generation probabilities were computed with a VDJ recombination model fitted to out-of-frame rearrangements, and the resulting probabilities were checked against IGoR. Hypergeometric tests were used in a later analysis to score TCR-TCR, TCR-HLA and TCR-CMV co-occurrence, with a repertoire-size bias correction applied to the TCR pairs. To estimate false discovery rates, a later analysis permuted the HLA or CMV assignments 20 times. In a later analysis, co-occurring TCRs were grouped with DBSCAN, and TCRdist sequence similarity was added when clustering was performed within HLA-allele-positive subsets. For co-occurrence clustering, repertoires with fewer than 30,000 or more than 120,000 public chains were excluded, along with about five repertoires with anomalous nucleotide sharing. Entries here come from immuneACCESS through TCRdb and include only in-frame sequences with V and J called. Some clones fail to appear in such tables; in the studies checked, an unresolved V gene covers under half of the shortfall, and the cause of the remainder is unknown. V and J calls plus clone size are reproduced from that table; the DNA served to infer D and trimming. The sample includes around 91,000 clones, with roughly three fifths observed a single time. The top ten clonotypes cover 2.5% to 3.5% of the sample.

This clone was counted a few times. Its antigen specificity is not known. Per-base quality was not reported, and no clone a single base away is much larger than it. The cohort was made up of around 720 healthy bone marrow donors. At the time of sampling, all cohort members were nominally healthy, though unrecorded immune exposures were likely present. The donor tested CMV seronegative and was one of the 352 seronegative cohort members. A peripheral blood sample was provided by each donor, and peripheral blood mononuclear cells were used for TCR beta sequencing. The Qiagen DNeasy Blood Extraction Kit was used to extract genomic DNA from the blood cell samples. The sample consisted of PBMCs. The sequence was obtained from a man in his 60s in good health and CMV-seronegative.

The nucleotides read TGTGCCAGCAGCTTAGTCTCTAGCGGGCGATACAATGAGCAGTTCTTC. Translated, this is CASSLVSSGRYNEQFF. The chain joins TRBV11-2 to TRBJ2-1; 8 central bases correspond to TRBD2. Counted from cysteine to phenylalanine, this CDR3 has 16 amino acids. The kept DNA is CDR3 alone, 48 bases in frame from the first base. For CDR1 and CDR2, the germline V gene lists SGHAT and FQNNGV. V is pruned by 1 base and J by 4 bases, leaving 6 bases of the junction without a gene match.